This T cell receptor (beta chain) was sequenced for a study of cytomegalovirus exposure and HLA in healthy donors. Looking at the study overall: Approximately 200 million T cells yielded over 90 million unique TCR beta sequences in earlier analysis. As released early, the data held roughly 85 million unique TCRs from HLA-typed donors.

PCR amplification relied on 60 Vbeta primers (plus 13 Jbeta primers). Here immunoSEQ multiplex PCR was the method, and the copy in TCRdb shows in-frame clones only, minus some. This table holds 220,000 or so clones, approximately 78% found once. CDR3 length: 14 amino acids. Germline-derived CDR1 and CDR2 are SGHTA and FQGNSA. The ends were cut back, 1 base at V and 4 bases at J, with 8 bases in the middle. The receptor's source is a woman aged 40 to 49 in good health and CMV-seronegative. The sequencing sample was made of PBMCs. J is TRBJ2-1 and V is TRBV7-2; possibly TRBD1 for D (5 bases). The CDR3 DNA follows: TGTGCCAGCAGCTTAGATAGGGGATACAATGAGCAGTTCTTC. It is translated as CASSLDRGYNEQFF.